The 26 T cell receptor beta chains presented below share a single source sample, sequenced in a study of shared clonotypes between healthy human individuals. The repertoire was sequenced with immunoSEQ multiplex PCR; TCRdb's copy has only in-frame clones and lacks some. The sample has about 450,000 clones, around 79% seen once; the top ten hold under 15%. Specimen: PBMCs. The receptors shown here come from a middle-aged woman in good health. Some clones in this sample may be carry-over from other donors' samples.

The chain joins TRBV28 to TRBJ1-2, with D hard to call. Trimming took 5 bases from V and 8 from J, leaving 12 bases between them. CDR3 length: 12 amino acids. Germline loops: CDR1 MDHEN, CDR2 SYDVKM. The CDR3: CASSHETGGYTF. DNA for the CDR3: TGTGCCAGCAGTCACGAGACGGGGGGCTACACCTTC.

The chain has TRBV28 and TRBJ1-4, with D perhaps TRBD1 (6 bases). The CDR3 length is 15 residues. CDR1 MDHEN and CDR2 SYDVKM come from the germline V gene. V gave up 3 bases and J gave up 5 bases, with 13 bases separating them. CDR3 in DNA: TGTGCCAGCAGTTTCATGGGGGGGCTGAATGAAAAACTGTTTTTT. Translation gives CASSFMGGLNEKLFF.

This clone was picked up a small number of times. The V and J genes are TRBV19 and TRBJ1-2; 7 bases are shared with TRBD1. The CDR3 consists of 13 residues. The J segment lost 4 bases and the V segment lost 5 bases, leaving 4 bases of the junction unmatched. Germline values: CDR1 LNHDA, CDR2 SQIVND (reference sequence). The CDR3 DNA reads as TGTGCCAGTAGTTTCCGGGACAGCTATGGCTACACCTTC. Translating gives CASSFRDSYGYTF.

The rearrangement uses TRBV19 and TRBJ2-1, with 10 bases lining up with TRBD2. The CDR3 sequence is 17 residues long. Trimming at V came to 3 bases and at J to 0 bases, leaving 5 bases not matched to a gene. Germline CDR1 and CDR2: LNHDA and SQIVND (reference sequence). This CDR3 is CASSMRLAGGSYNEQFF. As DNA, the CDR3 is TGTGCCAGTAGTATGCGATTAGCGGGAGGCTCCTACAATGAGCAGTTCTTC.

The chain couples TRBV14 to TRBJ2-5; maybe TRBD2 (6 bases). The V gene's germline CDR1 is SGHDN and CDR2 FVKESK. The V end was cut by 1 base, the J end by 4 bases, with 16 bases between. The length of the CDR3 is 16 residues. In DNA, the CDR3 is TGTGCCAGCAGCCAAGGTCGGGGGTCCGGTCCAGAGACCCAGTACTTC. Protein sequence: CASSQGRGSGPETQYF.

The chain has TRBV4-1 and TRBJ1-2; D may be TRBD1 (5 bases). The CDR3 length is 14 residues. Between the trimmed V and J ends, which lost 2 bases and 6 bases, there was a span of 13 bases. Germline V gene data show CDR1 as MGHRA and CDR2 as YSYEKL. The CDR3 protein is CASSQPGQAHGYTF. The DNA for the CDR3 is TGCGCCAGCAGCCAACCAGGGCAGGCCCATGGCTACACCTTC.

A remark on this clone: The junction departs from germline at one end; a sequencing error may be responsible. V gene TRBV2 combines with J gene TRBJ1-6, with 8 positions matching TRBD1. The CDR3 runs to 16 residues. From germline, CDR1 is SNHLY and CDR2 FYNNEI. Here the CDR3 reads CASIRTGGSYNSPLHF. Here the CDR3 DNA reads TGTGCCAGCATAAGAACAGGGGGTTCCTACAATTCACCCCTCCACTTT.

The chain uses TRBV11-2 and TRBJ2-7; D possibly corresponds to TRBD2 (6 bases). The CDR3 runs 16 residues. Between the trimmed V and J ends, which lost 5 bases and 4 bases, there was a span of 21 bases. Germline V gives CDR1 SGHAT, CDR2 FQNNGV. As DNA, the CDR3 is TGTGCCAGCAGCCCCATTTCGGGAGTCCGTTCTTACGAGCAGTACTTC. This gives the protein CASSPISGVRSYEQYF.

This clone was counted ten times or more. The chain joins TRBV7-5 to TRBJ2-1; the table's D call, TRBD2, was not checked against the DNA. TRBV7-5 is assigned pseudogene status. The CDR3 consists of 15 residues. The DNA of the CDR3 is TGTGCCAGCAGCTTAGTTCCAGAGGCCTACAATGAGCAGTTCTTC. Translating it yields CASSLVPEAYNEQFF.

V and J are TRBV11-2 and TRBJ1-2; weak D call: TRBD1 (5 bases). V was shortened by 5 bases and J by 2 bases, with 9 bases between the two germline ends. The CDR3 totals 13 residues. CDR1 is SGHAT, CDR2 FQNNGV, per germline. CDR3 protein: CASSRQLNYGYTF. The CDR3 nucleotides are TGTGCCAGCAGCCGACAGCTAAACTATGGCTACACCTTC.

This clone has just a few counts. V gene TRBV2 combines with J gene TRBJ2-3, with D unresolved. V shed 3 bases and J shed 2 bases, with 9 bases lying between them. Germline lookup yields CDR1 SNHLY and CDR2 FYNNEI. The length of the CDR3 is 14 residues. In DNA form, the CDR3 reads TGTGCCAGCAGTGATACCTTGATCACAGATACGCAGTATTTT. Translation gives CASSDTLITDTQYF.

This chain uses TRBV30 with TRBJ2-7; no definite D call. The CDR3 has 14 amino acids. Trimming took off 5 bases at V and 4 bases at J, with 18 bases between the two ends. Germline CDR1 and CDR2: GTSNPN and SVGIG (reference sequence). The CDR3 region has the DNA TGTGCCTGGGCCCCTTCTTGGGCAGGTTACGAGCAGTACTTC. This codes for CAWAPSWAGYEQYF.

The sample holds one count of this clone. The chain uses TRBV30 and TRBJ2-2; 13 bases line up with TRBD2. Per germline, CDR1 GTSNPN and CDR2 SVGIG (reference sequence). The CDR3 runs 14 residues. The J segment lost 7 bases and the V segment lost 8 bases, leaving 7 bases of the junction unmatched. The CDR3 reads CAHTGTSGIGELFF. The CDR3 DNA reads TGTGCCCATACCGGGACTAGCGGGATCGGGGAGCTGTTTTTT.

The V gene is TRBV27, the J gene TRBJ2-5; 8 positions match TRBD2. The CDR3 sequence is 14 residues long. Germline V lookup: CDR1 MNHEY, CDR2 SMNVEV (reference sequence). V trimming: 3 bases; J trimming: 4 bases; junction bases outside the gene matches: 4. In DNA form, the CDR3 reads TGTGCCAGCAGTTTGGGACGGGAGGGAGAGACCCAGTACTTC. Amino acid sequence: CASSLGREGETQYF.

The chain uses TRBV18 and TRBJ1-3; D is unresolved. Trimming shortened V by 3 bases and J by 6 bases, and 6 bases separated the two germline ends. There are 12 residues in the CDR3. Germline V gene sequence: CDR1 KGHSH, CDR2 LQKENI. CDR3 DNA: TGTGCCAGCTCACCTGATCTAAACACCATATATTTT. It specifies CASSPDLNTIYF.

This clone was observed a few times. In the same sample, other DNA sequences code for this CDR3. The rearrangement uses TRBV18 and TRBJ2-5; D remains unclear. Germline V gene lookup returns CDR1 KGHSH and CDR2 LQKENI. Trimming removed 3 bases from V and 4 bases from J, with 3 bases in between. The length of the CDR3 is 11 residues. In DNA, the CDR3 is TGTGCCAGCTCACCGGGAGAGACCCAGTACTTC. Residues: CASSPGETQYF.

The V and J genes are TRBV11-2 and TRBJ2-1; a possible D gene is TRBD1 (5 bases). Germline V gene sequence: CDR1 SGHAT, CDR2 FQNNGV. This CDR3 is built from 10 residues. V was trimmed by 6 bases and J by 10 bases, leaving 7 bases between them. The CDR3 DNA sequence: TGTGCCAGCAGTCAGGGCGAGCAGTTCTTC. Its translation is CASSQGEQFF.

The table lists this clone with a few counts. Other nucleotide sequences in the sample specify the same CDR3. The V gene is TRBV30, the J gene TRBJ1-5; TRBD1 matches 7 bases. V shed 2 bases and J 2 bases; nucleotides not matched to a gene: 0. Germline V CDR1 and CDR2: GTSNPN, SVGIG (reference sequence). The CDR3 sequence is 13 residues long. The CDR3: CAWSTGGNQPQHF. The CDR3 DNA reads TGTGCCTGGAGTACAGGGGGCAATCAGCCCCAGCATTTT.

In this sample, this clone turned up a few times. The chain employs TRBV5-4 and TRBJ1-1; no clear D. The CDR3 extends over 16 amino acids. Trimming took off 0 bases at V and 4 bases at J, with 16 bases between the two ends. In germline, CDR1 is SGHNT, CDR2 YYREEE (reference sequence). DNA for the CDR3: TGTGCCAGCAGCTTGGGGGGAGGGCTCGGTGTCACTGAAGCTTTCTTT. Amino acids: CASSLGGGLGVTEAFF.

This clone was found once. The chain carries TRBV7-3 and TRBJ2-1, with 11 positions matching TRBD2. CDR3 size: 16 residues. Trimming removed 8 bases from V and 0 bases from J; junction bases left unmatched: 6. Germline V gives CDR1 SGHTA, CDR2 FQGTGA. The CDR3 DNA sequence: TGTGCCAGCGGTAGCGGGAGGGATAGCTCCTACAATGAGCAGTTCTTC. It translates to CASGSGRDSSYNEQFF.

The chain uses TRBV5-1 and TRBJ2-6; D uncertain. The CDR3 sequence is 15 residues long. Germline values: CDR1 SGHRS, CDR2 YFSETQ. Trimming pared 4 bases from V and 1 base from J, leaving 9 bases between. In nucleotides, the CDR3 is TGCGCCAGCAGCCCCGACATTTCTGGGGCCAACGTCCTGACTTTC. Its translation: CASSPDISGANVLTF.

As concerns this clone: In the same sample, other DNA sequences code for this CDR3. The CDR3 DNA reads as TGTGCCAGCAGTTTAGGCACCTCTGGAAACACCATATATTTT. It specifies CASSLGTSGNTIYF. This sequence joins TRBV28 and TRBJ1-3; D is unresolved. The CDR3 length is 14 residues. CDR1 is MDHEN, CDR2 SYDVKM, per germline. The germline V and J ends were trimmed by 2 bases and 0 bases, with 5 bases remaining between them.

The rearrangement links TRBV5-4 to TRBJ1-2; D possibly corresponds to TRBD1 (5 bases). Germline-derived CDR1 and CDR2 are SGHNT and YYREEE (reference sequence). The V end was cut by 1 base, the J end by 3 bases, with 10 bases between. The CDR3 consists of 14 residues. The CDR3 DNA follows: TGTGCCAGCAGCTTGCGACCGACAGACTATGGCTACACCTTC. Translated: CASSLRPTDYGYTF.

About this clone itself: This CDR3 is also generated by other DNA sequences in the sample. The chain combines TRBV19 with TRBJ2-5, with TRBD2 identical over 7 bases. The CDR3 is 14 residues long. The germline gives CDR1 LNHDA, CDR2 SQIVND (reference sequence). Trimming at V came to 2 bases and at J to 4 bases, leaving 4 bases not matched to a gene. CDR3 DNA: TGTGCCAGTAGTATAACGGGAGGAGGAGAGACCCAGTACTTC. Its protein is CASSITGGGETQYF.

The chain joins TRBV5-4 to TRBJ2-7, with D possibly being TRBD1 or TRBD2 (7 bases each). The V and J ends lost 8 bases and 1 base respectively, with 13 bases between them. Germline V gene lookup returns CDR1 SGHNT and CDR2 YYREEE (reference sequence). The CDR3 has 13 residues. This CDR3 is CASRQGGSYEQYF. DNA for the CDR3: TGTGCCAGTAGACAGGGAGGGTCCTACGAGCAGTACTTC.

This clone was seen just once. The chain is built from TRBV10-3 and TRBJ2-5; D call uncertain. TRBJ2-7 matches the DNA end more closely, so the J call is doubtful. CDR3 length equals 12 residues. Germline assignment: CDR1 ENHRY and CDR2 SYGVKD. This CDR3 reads CAISESGYEQYF. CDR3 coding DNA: TGTGCCATCAGTGAGTCGGGGTACGAGCAGTACTTC.